This TCR beta chain stems from a study of shared clonotypes between healthy human individuals. The study, taken as a whole, reports: Measured sharing among donors was expected to vary with sequencing depth. Only blood samples were collected, and tissue repertoires likely differ. Donor scarcity curtailed the genetic and exposure-history diversity represented herein.

A note on this clone: Antigen: not known.

The CDR3 spans 14 residues. The germline V gene encodes CDR1 PRHDT and CDR2 FYEKMQ (reference sequence). The ends lost 5 bases at V and 4 bases at J; junction bases unmatched: 8. CD8 cells regarded as naive lacked CD45RO, were positively chosen for CCR7, and omitted terminally differentiated effector memory CD45RA+ cells. Clones were sequenced by immunoSEQ multiplex PCR, and TCRdb holds only the in-frame ones, with some missing. The sample contains about 2 million clones, about 95% of which appear only once. Source material: naive CD8+ T cells sorted from blood. This TCR was recovered from a man aged 18 to 30 in good health. The chain joins TRBV13 to TRBJ2-7; TRBD2 matches at 7 bases. Here the CDR3 DNA reads TGTGCCAGCAGCCTGGGGAGGGACGCATACGAGCAGTACTTC. Its translation is CASSLGRDAYEQYF.